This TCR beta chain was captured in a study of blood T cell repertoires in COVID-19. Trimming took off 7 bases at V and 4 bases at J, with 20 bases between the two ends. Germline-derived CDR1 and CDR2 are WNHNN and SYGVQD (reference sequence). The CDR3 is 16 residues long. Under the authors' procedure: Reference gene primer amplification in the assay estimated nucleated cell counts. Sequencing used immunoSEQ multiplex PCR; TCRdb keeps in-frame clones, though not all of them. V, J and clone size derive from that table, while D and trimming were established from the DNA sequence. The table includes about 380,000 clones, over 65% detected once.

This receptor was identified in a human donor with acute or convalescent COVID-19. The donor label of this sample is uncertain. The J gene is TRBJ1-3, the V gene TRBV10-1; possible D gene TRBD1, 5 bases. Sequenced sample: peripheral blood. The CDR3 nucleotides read TGCGCCAGCATTTCCGGACAAGGGGTAGGGGGAAACACCATATATTTT. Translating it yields CASISGQGVGGNTIYF.